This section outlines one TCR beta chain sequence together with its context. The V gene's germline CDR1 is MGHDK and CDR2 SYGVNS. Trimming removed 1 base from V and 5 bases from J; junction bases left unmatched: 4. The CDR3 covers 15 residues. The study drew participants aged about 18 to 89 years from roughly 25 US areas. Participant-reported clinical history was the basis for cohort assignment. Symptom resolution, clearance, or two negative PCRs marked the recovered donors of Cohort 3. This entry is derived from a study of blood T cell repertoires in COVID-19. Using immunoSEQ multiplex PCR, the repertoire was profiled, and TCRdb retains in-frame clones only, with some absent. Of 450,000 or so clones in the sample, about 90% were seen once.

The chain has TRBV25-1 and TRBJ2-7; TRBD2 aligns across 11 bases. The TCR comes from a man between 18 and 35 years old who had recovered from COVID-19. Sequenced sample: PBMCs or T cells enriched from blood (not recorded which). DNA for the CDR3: TGTGCCAGCAGTGAATTTAGCGGGAGGGACCACGAGCAGTACTTC. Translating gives CASSEFSGRDHEQYF.